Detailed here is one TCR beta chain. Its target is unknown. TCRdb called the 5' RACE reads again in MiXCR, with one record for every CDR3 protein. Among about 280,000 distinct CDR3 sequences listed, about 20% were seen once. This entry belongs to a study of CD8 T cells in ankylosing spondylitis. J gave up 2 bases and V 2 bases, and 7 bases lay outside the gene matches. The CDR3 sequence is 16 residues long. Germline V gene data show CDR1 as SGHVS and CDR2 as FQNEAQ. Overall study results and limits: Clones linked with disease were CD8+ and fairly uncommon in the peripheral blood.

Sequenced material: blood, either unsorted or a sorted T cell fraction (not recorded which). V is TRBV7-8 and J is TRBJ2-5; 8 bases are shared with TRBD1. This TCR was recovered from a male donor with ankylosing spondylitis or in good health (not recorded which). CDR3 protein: CASSLFAGQGQETQYF. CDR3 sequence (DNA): TGTGCCAGCAGCTTATTCGCAGGACAGGGACAAGAGACCCAGTACTTC.